The clone carrying this T cell receptor (beta chain) was found a few times. These data belong to a study of T-cell reconstitution after alpha-beta-depleted transplantation in children. The library targeted TCRbeta and was prepared with unique molecular identifiers. TCRdb called the PCR reads again in MiXCR, with one record for every CDR3 protein. Of hundreds of thousands of distinct CDR3 sequences listed, less than 9% are singletons. This sequence originates from a male patient between 5 and 17 years old who had a stem cell transplant for acute lymphoblastic leukemia, so the T cells may come from the graft donor. The sample consisted of PBMCs, mostly from graft donor cells, taken 180 days after TCRalphabeta/CD19-depleted stem cell transplant.

Here the CDR3 reads CASSLVVNSGANVLTF. As DNA, the CDR3 is TGTGCCAGCAGCTTAGTAGTAAACTCTGGGGCCAACGTCCTGACTTTC. This sequence joins TRBV11-2 and TRBJ2-6; D is ambiguous. Germline lookup yields CDR1 SGHAT and CDR2 FQNNGV. Trimming left V 1 base short and J 0 bases short, with 7 bases between. The CDR3 contains 16 residues.